The present TCR beta chain was sequenced within a study of blood T cells in healthy people across ages. The CDR3 runs 18 residues. V lost 4 bases and J 0 bases, leaving 16 bases between the germline ends. Germline V gene data show CDR1 as SGHDN and CDR2 as FVKESK. Sample-barcoded 5' priming and a J-beta primer mix drove a second PCR of roughly 6 to 12 cycles. Using its own MiXCR run on the 5' RACE reads, TCRdb lists one record per CDR3 protein. The sample consists of around 1,000,000 distinct CDR3 sequences, about 23% of them appearing once. These sequences were also reported in another study, on T cells of mothers and their children. That source notes: Maternal samples each gave over 8.5 million TCR beta CDR3 reads, and child samples around 3.2 million each.

Sequenced: blood. The TCR originated in a girl aged 2 to 9 in good health. The chain couples TRBV14 to TRBJ2-6; weak D call: TRBD1 (6 bases). The CDR3 DNA reads TGTGCCAGCAGCCGTGGACAGATGGGCAGCTCTGGGGCCAACGTCCTGACTTTC. This codes for CASSRGQMGSSGANVLTF.